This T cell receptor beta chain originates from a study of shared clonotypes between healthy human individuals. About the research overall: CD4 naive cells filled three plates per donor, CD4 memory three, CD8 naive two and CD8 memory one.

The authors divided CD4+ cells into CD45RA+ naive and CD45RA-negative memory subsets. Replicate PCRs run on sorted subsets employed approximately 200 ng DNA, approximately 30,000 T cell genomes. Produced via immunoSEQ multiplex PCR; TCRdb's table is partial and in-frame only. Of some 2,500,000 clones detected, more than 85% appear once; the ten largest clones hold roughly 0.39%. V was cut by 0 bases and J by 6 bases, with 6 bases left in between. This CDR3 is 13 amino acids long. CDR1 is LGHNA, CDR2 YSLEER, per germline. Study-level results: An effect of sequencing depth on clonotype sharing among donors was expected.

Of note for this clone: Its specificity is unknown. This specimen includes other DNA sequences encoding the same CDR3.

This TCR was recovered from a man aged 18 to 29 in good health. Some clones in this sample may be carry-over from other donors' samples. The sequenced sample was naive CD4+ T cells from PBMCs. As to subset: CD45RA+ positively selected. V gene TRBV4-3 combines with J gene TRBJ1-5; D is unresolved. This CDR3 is CASSQDTGQPQHF. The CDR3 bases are TGCGCCAGCAGCCAAGATACGGGTCAGCCCCAGCATTTT.